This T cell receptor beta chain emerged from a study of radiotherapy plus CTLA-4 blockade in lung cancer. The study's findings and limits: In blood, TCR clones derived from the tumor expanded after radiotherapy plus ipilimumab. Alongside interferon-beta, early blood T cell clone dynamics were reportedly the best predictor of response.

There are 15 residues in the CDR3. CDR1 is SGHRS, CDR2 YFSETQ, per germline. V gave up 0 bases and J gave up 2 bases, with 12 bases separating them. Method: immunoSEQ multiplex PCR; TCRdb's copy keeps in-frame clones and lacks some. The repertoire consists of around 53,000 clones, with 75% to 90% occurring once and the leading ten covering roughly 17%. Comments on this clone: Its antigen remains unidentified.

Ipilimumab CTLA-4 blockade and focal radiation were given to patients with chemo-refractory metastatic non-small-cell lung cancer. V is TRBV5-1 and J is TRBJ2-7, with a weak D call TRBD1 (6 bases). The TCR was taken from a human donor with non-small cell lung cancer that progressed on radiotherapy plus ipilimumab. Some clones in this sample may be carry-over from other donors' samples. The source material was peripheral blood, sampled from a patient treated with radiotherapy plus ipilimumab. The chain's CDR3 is CASSLDRALTYEQYF. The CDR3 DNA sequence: TGCGCCAGCAGCTTGGACAGGGCCTTGACCTACGAGCAGTACTTC.